This TCR beta chain was captured by sequencing in a study of T cell changes during pregnancy in multiple sclerosis. V lost 4 bases, J lost 5 bases, and 15 bases lay in between. The CDR3 runs to 14 residues. Germline assignment: CDR1 SGDLS and CDR2 YYNGEE. Produced via immunoSEQ multiplex PCR; TCRdb's table is partial and in-frame only. The sample has around 88,000 clones; roughly nine tenths are singletons. The V call is TRBV9, the J call TRBJ1-1, with D possibly being TRBD1 (5 bases). The specimen was peripheral blood, collected in the first trimester of pregnancy. The TCR sequence derives from a female donor with multiple sclerosis, enrolled in a pregnancy study. The CDR3 DNA sequence: TGTGCCAGCAGCCTCCCGGTGGGGGGAACTGAAGCTTTCTTT. This encodes CASSLPVGGTEAFF.